This T cell receptor (beta chain) was sequenced for a study of blood T cells in healthy people across ages. A word on this clonotype: Its specificity is unknown.

The sample providers were healthy Caucasian people from Russia, aged roughly 6 to 90. Study observations and caveats: Unsorted PBMCs ruled out conclusive naive versus antigen-experienced comparison. While age rose, TCR beta diversity per million T cells dropped in a roughly linear way.

The authors ran a second PCR of about 6 to 11 cycles using a sample-barcoded 5' primer and a J-beta primer mix. Using its own MiXCR run on the 5' RACE reads, TCRdb lists one record per CDR3 protein. The sample has about 1.5 million distinct CDR3 sequences; approximately 43% are singletons. The sequence was obtained from a woman aged 18-35 years in good health. The source material was blood.

The CDR3, as DNA: TGTGCCAGCTCTTCTAACGAACAGCACACAGATACGCAGTATTTT. Translation gives CASSSNEQHTDTQYF. The chain has TRBV28 and TRBJ2-3; D gene ambiguous. The V gene lost 8 bases and the J gene lost 2 bases, with 17 bases spanning the gap. Germline CDR1 is MDHEN and CDR2 is SYDVKM. This CDR3 spans 15 amino acids.